This TCR beta chain originates from a study of CD8 T cells in ankylosing spondylitis. Notes on the study in general: One TCR beta motif, made up of 7 or 8 highly homologous variants, appeared characteristic of ankylosing spondylitis blood. CD8+ by phenotype, disease-linked clones were relatively rare in peripheral blood.

Of note for this clonotype: Its antigen is not known.

J was trimmed by 0 bases and V by 6 bases; bases with no gene match: 7. The CDR3 is 15 residues long. CDR1 and CDR2 (germline): MNHNS, SASEGT. In TCRdb, the 5' RACE reads were re-called with MiXCR into one record per CDR3 protein. The sample records roughly 120,000 distinct CDR3 sequences, about 7% being singletons. This rearrangement joins TRBV6-1 to TRBJ2-7; 8 positions agree with TRBD2. Sequencing was carried out using blood, either unsorted or a sorted T cell fraction (not recorded which). The clonotype originates from a male donor with ankylosing spondylitis or in good health (not recorded which). CDR3 amino acids: CASRHKRETSYEQYF. In nucleotides, the CDR3 is TGTGCCAGCAGACACAAGCGGGAGACCTCCTACGAGCAGTACTTC.